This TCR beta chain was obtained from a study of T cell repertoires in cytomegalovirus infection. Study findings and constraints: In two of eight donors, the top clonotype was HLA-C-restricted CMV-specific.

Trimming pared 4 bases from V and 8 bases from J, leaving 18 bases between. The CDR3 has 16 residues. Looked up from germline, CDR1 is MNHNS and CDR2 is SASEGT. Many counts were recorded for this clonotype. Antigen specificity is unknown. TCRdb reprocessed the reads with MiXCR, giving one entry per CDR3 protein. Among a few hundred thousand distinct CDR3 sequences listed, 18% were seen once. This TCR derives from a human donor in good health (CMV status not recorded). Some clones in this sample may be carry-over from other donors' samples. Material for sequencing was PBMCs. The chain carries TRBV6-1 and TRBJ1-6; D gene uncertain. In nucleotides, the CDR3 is TGTGCCAGCAGTGTTTACCCCACCCTTCGTGATTCACCCCTCCACTTT. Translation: CASSVYPTLRDSPLHF.